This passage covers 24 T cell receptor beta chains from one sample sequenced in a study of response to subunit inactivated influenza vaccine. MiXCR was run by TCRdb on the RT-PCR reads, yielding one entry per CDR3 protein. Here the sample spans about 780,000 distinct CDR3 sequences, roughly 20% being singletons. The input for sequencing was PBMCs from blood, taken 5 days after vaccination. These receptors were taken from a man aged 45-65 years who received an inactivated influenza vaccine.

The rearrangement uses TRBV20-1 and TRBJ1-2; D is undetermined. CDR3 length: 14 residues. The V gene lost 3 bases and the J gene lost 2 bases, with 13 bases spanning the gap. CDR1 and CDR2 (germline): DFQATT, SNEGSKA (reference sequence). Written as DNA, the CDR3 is TGCAGTGCTAGTGCGGGTAGAAGGAACTATGGCTACACCTTC. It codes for CSASAGRRNYGYTF.

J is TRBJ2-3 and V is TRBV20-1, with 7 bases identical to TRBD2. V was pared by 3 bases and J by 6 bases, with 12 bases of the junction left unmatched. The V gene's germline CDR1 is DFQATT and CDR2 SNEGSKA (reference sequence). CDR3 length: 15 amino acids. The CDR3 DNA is TGCAGTGCTAGCCGCCCGACGGGAGGTGGGGATACGCAGTATTTT. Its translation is CSASRPTGGGDTQYF.

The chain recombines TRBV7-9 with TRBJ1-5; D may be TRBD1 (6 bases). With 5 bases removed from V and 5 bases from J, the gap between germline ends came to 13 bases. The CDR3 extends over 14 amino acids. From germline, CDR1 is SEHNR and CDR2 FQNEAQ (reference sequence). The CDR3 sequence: CASSGNRDHQPQHF. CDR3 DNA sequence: TGTGCCAGCAGCGGTAACAGGGACCATCAGCCCCAGCATTTT. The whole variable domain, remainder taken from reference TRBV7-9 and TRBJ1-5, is DTGVSQNPRHKITKRGQNVTFRCDPISEHNRLYWYRQTLGQGPEFLTYFQNEAQLEKSRLLSDRFSAERPKGSFSTLEIQRTEQGDSAMYLCASSGNRDHQPQHFGDGTRLSIL.

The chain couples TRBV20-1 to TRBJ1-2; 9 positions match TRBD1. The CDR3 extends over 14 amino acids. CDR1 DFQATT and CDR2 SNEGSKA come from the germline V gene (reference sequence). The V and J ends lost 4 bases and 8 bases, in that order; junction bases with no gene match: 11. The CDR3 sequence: CSAISTGGAEGYTF. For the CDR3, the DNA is TGCAGTGCTATCTCTACAGGGGGCGCCGAGGGCTACACCTTC.

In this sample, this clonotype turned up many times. This chain's CDR3 is CASSYRGYEQYF. Here the CDR3 DNA reads TGTGCCAGCAGTTATCGAGGGTACGAGCAGTACTTC. V and J are TRBV6-2 or TRBV6-3 and TRBJ2-7; D may be TRBD2 (5 bases). Trimming left V 3 bases short and J 4 bases short, with 7 bases between. Germline loops: CDR1 MNHEY, CDR2 SVGEGT. This CDR3 spans 12 amino acids.

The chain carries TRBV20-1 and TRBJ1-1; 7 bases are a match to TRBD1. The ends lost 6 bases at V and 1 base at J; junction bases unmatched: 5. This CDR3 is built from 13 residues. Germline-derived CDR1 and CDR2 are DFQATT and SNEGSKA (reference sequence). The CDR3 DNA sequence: TGCAGTGCCCTGACAGGGTCGAACACTGAAGCTTTCTTT. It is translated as CSALTGSNTEAFF.

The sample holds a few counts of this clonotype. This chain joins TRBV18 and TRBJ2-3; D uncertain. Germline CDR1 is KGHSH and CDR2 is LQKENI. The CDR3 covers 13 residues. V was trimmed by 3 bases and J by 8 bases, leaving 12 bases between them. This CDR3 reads CASSPGSDGTQYF. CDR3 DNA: TGTGCCAGCTCACCCGGCTCTGACGGTACGCAGTATTTT.

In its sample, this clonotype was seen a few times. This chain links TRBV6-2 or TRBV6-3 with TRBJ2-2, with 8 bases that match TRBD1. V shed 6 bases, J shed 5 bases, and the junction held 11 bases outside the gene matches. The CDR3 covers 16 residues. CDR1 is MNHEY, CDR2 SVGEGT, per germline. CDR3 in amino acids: CASSRGTGPATGELFF. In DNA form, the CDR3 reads TGTGCCAGCAGCCGTGGGACAGGCCCTGCGACCGGGGAGCTGTTTTTT.

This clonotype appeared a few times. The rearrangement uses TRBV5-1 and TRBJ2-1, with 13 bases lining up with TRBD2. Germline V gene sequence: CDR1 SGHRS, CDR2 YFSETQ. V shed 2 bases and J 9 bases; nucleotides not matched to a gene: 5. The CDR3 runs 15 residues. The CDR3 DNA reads TGCGCCAGCAGCTTCCGGACTAGCGGGAGTTTTGAGCAGTTCTTC. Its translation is CASSFRTSGSFEQFF.

CDR3: CASSVESGGKQYF. As DNA, the CDR3 is TGCGCCAGCAGTGTGGAGAGCGGCGGTAAGCAGTACTTC. The rearrangement links TRBV10-2 to TRBJ2-7; D is possibly TRBD2 (5 bases). V lost 4 bases and J lost 8, with 15 bases in between. This CDR3 has 13 residues. Germline V gives CDR1 WSHSY, CDR2 SAAADI.

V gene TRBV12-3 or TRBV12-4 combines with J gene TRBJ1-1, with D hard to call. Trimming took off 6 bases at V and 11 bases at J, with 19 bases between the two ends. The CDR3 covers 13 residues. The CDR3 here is CASSPPVQAGAFF. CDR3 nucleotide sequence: TGTGCCAGCAGCCCACCGGTCCAGGCGGGGGCTTTCTTT.

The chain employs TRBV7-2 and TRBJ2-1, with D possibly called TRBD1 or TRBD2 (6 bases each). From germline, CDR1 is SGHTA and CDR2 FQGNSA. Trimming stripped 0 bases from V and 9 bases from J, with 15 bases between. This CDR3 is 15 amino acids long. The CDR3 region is CASSLARGQWGEQFF. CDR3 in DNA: TGTGCCAGCAGCTTAGCGCGGGGACAATGGGGTGAGCAGTTCTTC. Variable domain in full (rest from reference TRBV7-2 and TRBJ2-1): GAGVSQSPSNKVTEKGKDVELRCDPISGHTALYWYRQSLGQGLEFLIYFQGNSAPDKSGLPSDRFSAERTGGSVSTLTIQRTQQEDSAVYLCASSLARGQWGEQFFGPGTRLTVL.

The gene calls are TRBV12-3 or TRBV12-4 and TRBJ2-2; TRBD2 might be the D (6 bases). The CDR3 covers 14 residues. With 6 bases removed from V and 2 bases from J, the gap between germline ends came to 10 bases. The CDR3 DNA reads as TGTGCCAGCAGCCTGGACTACAACACCGGGGAGCTGTTTTTT. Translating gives CASSLDYNTGELFF.

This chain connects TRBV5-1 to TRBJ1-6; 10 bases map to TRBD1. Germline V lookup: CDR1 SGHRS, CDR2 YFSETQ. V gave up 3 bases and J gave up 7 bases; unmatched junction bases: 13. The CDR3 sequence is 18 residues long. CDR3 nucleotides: TGCGCCAGCAGCTCCCCAACGGGACAGGGGCAGGGGAATTCACCCCTCCACTTT. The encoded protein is CASSSPTGQGQGNSPLHF.

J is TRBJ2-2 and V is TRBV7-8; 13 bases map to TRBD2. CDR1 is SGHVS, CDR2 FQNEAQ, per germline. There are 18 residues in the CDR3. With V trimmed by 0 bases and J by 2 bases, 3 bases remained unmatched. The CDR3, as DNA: TGTGCCAGCAGCTTAGCACTAGCGGGAGGGGGTAACACCGGGGAGCTGTTTTTT. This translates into CASSLALAGGGNTGELFF.

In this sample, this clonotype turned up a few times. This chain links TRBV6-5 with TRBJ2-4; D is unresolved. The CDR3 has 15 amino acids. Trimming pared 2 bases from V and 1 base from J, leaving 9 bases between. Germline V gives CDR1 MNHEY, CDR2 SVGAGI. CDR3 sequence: CASSYRSTAKNIQYF. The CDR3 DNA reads TGTGCCAGCAGTTACAGGAGTACGGCCAAAAACATTCAGTACTTC.

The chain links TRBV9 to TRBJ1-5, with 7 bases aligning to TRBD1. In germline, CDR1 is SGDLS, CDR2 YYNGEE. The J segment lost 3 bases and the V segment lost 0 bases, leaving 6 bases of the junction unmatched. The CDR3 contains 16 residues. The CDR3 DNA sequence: TGTGCCAGCAGCGTAGGCGGAGGGGGCGTCAATCAGCCCCAGCATTTT. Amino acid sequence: CASSVGGGGVNQPQHF.

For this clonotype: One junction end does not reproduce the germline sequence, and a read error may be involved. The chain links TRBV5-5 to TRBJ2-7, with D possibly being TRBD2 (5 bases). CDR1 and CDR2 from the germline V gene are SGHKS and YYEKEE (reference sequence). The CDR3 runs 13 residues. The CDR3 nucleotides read TGTGCCAGCAGCTTGGGCCCACAACTAGAGCCGTACTTC. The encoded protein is CASSLGPQLEPYF.

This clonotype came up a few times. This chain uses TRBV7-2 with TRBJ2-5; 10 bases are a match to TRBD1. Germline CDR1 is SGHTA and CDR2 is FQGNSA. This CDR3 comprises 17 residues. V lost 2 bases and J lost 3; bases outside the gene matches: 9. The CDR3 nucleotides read TGTGCCAGCAGCTTATGGGGACAGGGGTCAGTTGAAGAGACCCAGTACTTC. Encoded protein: CASSLWGQGSVEETQYF.

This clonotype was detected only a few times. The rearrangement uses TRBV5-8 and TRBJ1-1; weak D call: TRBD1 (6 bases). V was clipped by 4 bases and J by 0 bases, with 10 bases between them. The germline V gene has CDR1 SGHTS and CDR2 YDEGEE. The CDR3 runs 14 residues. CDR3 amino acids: CASSRTALNTEAFF. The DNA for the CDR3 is TGTGCCAGCAGCAGGACAGCCTTGAACACTGAAGCTTTCTTT.

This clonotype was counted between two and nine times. CDR3 nucleotide sequence: TGTGCCAGCAGCTCGCTACTAGCGGGAGGGTACGAGCAGTACTTC. This translates into CASSSLLAGGYEQYF. The V and J genes are TRBV5-6 and TRBJ2-7; 13 bases are shared with TRBD2. This CDR3 region has 15 residues. V lost 3 bases to trimming and J lost 4 bases; unmatched junction nucleotides: 4. In germline, CDR1 is SGHDT, CDR2 YYEEEE.

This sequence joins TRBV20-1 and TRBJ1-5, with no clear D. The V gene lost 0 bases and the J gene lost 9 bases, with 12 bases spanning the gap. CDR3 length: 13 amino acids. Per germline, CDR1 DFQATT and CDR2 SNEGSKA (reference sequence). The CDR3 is CSARDTAKVPQHF. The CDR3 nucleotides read TGCAGTGCTAGAGATACAGCTAAGGTGCCCCAGCATTTT.

The CDR3 reads CASSSTAGTYEQYF. The CDR3 DNA follows: TGTGCCAGCAGCTCAACGGCGGGGACCTACGAGCAGTACTTC. This chain connects TRBV7-2 to TRBJ2-7; the D gene is possibly TRBD2 (6 bases). Germline V lookup: CDR1 SGHTA, CDR2 FQGNSA. V was clipped by 4 bases and J by 2 bases, with 12 bases between them. There are 14 residues in the CDR3.

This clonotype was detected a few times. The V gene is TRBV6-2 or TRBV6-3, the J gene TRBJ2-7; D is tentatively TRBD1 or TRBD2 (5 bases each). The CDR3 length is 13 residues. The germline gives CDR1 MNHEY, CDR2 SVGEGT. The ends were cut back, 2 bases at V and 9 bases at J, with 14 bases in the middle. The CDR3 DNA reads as TGTGCCAGCAGTTACGGGACGGTCGCGGGGCAGTACTTC. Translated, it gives CASSYGTVAGQYF.